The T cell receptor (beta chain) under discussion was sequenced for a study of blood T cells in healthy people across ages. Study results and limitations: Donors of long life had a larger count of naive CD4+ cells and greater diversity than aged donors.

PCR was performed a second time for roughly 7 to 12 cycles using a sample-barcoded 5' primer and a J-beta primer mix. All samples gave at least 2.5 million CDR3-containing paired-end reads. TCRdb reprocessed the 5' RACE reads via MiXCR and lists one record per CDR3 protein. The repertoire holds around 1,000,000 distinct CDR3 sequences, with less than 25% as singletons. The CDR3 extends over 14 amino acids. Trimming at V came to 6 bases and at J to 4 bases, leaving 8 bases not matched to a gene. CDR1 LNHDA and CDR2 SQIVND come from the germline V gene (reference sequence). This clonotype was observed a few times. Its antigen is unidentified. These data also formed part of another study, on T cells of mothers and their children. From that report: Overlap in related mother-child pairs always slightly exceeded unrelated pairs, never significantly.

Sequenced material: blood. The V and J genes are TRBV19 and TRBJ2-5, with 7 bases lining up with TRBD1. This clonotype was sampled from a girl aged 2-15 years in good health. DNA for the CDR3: TGTGCCAGTAGAGGGACAGACCCAACAGAGACCCAGTACTTC. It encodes CASRGTDPTETQYF.